The 8 T cell receptor beta chains given below trace back to one sample, sequenced in a study of shared clonotypes between healthy human individuals. Clones were sequenced by immunoSEQ multiplex PCR, and TCRdb holds only the in-frame ones, with some missing. The sample shows some 1,600,000 clones, nearly 99% of them seen only once. The specimen sequenced was naive CD4+ T cells sorted from blood. Stated subset: CD45RA+ positively selected. All receptors come from a man in his thirties or forties in good health.

The rearrangement uses TRBV9 and TRBJ2-7; 7 bases fit TRBD1. Germline V CDR1 and CDR2: SGDLS, YYNGEE. The CDR3 spans 15 residues. The V and J ends lost 0 bases and 7 bases, in that order; junction bases with no gene match: 10. The chain's CDR3 is CASSVEGAAGREQYF. CDR3 DNA sequence: TGTGCCAGCAGCGTAGAGGGGGCGGCAGGGCGGGAGCAGTACTTC.

This chain uses TRBV7-6 with TRBJ1-5; D ambiguous. The CDR3 contains 9 residues. CDR1 is SGHVS and CDR2 is FNYEAQ in the germline V gene. With 7 bases removed from V and 12 bases from J, the gap between germline ends came to 7 bases. CDR3: CASTRDQHF. The CDR3 nucleotides read TGTGCCAGCACCCGGGACCAGCATTTT.

The table lists this clone with a count of one. This chain connects TRBV6-5 to TRBJ1-5; D unclear. Trimming cost V 4 bases and J 5 bases, with 9 bases left between them. This CDR3 has 13 amino acids. Looked up from germline, CDR1 is MNHEY and CDR2 is SVGAGI. CDR3 in DNA: TGTGCCAGCAGTTCCTTTATGGATCAGCCCCAGCATTTT. Protein: CASSSFMDQPQHF.

The chain combines TRBV7-9 with TRBJ2-1, with D perhaps being TRBD1 or TRBD2 (5 bases each). This CDR3 region has 15 residues. The germline V and J ends were trimmed by 5 bases and 5 bases, with 16 bases remaining between them. Germline-derived CDR1 and CDR2 are SEHNR and FQNEAQ (reference sequence). The CDR3 here is CASSVGLGRDNEQFF. The CDR3 coding sequence is TGTGCCAGCAGCGTAGGACTGGGGCGCGACAATGAGCAGTTCTTC.

The chain uses TRBV19 and TRBJ2-7; no firm D call. V shed 4 bases and J shed 2 bases, with 18 bases lying between them. Germline V gene data show CDR1 as LNHDA and CDR2 as SQIVND (reference sequence). This CDR3 comprises 16 residues. The CDR3 spells CASSTSMPGAPYEQYF. CDR3 coding DNA: TGTGCCAGTAGTACCTCCATGCCGGGTGCCCCCTACGAGCAGTACTTC.

The chain couples TRBV7-9 to TRBJ1-4, with D possibly TRBD1 on 5 matching bases. The length of the CDR3 is 14 residues. Trimming removed 5 bases at V and 7 bases at J, with 14 bases between. Germline values: CDR1 SEHNR, CDR2 FQNEAQ (reference sequence). This chain's CDR3 is CASSNRQTLEKLFF. For the CDR3, the DNA is TGTGCCAGCAGCAATAGACAGACGCTTGAAAAACTGTTTTTT.

The V and J genes are TRBV13 and TRBJ2-3, with 7 bases matching TRBD2. The J segment lost 2 bases and the V segment lost 5 bases, leaving 7 bases of the junction unmatched. The CDR3 totals 15 residues. Germline CDR1 and CDR2: PRHDT and FYEKMQ (reference sequence). The CDR3 DNA reads TGTGCCAGCAGCGTCAGCGGGACTCACACAGATACGCAGTATTTT. This gives the protein CASSVSGTHTDTQYF. The full variable domain, its missing parts supplied by reference TRBV13 and TRBJ2-3, is AAGVIQSPRHLIKEKRETATLKCYPIPRHDTVYWYQQGPGQDPQFLISFYEKMQSDKGSIPDRFSAQQFSDYHSELNMSSLELGDSALYFCASSVSGTHTDTQYFGPGTRLTVL.

This rearrangement joins TRBV9 to TRBJ2-1, with 13 bases lining up with TRBD2. This CDR3 is built from 16 residues. Germline trimming cut 4 bases from V and 7 bases from J; bases unmatched to any gene: 8. CDR1 and CDR2 from the germline V gene are SGDLS and YYNGEE. The DNA of the CDR3 is TGTGCCAGCAGCTACGGACTAGCGGGAGTTGGGAATGAGCAGTTCTTC. It codes for CASSYGLAGVGNEQFF.